The source of this T cell receptor beta chain is a study of cytomegalovirus exposure and HLA in healthy donors. Findings of the study overall: Later analysis suggested most CMV-associated TCR beta chains were HLA-restricted.

Trimming at V came to 5 bases and at J to 7 bases, leaving 12 bases not matched to a gene. Germline CDR1 reads MDHEN; CDR2 reads SYDVKM. CDR3 length equals 16 residues. In the PCR, 60 Vbeta and 13 Jbeta primers were used. This table comes from immunoSEQ multiplex PCR, and its TCRdb copy is limited to in-frame clones, with some not included. Seen here are roughly 150,000 clones, around three quarters observed once, and the top ten hold about 3%. Regarding this clone: Its antigen is unknown.

The clonotype originates from a male donor in good health and CMV-seronegative. The rearrangement joins TRBV28 to TRBJ2-1; 9 bases agree with TRBD1. Material: PBMCs. The CDR3 sequence is CASSLPPGQGRNEQFF. DNA for the CDR3: TGTGCCAGCAGTCTACCCCCGGGACAGGGTCGAAATGAGCAGTTCTTC.